This T cell receptor (beta chain) was identified in a study of beta chain features in type 1 diabetes. J gave up 2 bases and V 3 bases, and 5 bases lay outside the gene matches. Looked up from germline, CDR1 is SEHNR and CDR2 is FQNEAQ (reference sequence). CDR3 length equals 15 residues. By its share, this clone is medium-sized. The entirety of the isolated RNA underwent reverse transcription, so expressed TCRB transcripts were sequenced. Data came from immunoSEQ multiplex PCR; TCRdb stores just in-frame clones and leaves some out. The sample lists tens of thousands of clones, roughly 64% seen once, with over 2% in the top ten.

This receptor was obtained from a woman in her thirties in good health. The genes are TRBV7-9 and TRBJ1-1, with 8 positions matching TRBD1. Source material: Tregs from blood. This CDR3 reads CASSFNRGFNTEAFF. Here the CDR3 DNA reads TGTGCCAGCAGCTTTAACAGGGGGTTTAACACTGAAGCTTTCTTT.